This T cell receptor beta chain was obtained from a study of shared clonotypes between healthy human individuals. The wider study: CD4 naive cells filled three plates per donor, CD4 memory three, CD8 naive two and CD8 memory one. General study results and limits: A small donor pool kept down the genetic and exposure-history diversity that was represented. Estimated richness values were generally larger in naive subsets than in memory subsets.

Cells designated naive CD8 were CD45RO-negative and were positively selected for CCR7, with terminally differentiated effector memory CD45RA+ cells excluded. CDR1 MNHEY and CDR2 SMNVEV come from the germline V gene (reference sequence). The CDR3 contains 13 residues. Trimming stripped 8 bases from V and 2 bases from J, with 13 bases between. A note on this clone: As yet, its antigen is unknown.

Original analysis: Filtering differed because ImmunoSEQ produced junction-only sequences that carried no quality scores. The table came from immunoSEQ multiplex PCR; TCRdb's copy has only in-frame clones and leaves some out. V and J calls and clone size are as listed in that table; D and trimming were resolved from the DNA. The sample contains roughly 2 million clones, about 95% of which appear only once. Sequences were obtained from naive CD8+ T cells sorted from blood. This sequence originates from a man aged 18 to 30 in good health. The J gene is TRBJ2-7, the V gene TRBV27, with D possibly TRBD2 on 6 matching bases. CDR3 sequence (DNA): TGTGCCAGCCGTCACGGGGGAACCTACGAGCAGTACTTC. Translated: CASRHGGTYEQYF.